Each of the 21 T cell receptor beta chains below was sequenced from the same sample in a study of blood T cell repertoires in COVID-19. Clones were sequenced by immunoSEQ multiplex PCR, and TCRdb holds only the in-frame ones, with some missing. The repertoire holds 220,000 or so clones, with 75% to 90% as singletons. Sequences were obtained from PBMCs or T cells enriched from blood (not recorded which). All receptors come from a woman under 30 in a cohort exposed to, infected with or recovered from COVID-19 (not recorded which).

V usage is TRBV11-3 and J usage is TRBJ1-3; D gene ambiguous. CDR1 and CDR2 (germline): SGHNT, YENEEA. CDR3 length: 15 amino acids. The V end lost 5 bases, the J end lost 0 bases, and 11 bases lay between the germline ends. CDR3 nucleotide sequence: TGTGCCAGCAGCACGGCAGGTTTCTCTGGAAACACCATATATTTT. It yields the protein CASSTAGFSGNTIYF.

The rearrangement links TRBV28 to TRBJ1-5, with D perhaps TRBD1 (5 bases). V was pared by 7 bases and J by 0 bases, with 10 bases between. The CDR3 covers 14 residues. In germline, CDR1 is MDHEN, CDR2 SYDVKM. The CDR3 spells CASTPGISNQPQHF. In DNA form, the CDR3 reads TGTGCCAGCACCCCAGGGATTAGCAATCAGCCCCAGCATTTT.

The chain recombines TRBV4-1 with TRBJ1-1; D is uncertain. The CDR3 is made up of 12 amino acids. Trimming shortened V by 1 base and J by 7 bases, and 7 bases separated the two germline ends. The germline V gene encodes CDR1 MGHRA and CDR2 YSYEKL. CDR3 DNA sequence: TGCGCCAGCAGCCAAGGTTACAGTGAAGCTTTCTTT. Amino acids: CASSQGYSEAFF.

This clone appeared a single time. This chain uses TRBV27 with TRBJ2-5; the match to TRBD1 covers 8 bases. V trimming: 5 bases; J trimming: 7 bases; junction bases outside the gene matches: 9. CDR3 size: 14 residues. Germline loops: CDR1 MNHEY, CDR2 SMNVEV (reference sequence). This CDR3 is CASSTWDRPGTQYF. DNA of the CDR3: TGTGCCAGCAGTACCTGGGACAGGCCAGGGACCCAGTACTTC.

For this clone: A much larger clone differs from this one at a single base, so this may be a read error. Other DNA sequences in the sample encode the same CDR3. V gene TRBV7-9 combines with J gene TRBJ1-2; D remains unclear. Germline V CDR1 and CDR2: SEHNR, FQNEAQ (reference sequence). Between the trimmed V and J ends, which lost 1 base and 2 bases, there was a span of 5 bases. This CDR3 has 13 amino acids. The DNA of the CDR3 is TGTGCCAGCAGCTTAGGACAAAACTATGGCTACACCTTC. Protein product: CASSLGQNYGYTF. The entire variable domain, with the rest obtained from reference TRBV7-9 and TRBJ1-2, is as follows: DTGVSQNPRHKITKRGQNVTFRCDPISEHNRLYWYRQTLGQGPEFLTYFQNEAQLEKSRLLSDRFSAERPKGSFSTLEIQRTEQGDSAMYLCASSLGQNYGYTFGSGTRLTVV.

V usage is TRBV19 and J usage is TRBJ2-7; 11 nucleotides line up with TRBD2. CDR3 length equals 16 residues. Germline V lookup: CDR1 LNHDA, CDR2 SQIVND (reference sequence). The junction had 10 bases not matched to a gene; V was cut back by 4 bases and J by 5 bases. The DNA of the CDR3 is TGTGCCAGTAGTACAGCATTAGCGGGAGGGCCGGACGAGCAGTACTTC. It is translated as CASSTALAGGPDEQYF.

This clone showed up just once. The V gene is TRBV27, the J gene TRBJ1-1, with 8 bases that match TRBD1. The CDR3 has 14 residues. Germline lookup yields CDR1 MNHEY and CDR2 SMNVEV (reference sequence). The trim removed 6 bases at V and 1 base at J, leaving 4 bases unmatched. CDR3 protein: CASSRTGPNTEAFF. CDR3 coding DNA: TGTGCCAGCAGCAGGACAGGGCCGAACACTGAAGCTTTCTTT.

The V gene is TRBV24-1, the J gene TRBJ2-2; D might be TRBD1 (6 bases). Trimming took off 3 bases at V and 2 bases at J, with 15 bases between the two ends. CDR1 is KGHDR and CDR2 is SFDVKD in the germline V gene. This CDR3 spans 17 amino acids. Here the CDR3 reads CATSDAGTQTNTGELFF. In DNA form, the CDR3 reads TGTGCCACCAGTGATGCCGGGACACAAACTAACACCGGGGAGCTGTTTTTT.

The V call is TRBV5-1, the J call TRBJ1-1; 7 bases fit TRBD1. CDR1 is SGHRS, CDR2 YFSETQ, per germline. V gave up 4 bases and J gave up 3 bases; unmatched junction bases: 6. The CDR3 is 14 amino acids. This CDR3 reads CASSAGQADTEAFF. CDR3 DNA: TGCGCCAGCAGCGCTGGACAGGCTGACACTGAAGCTTTCTTT.

The V call is TRBV3-1 (or the pseudogene TRBV3-2), the J call TRBJ2-4, with D perhaps TRBD1 (6 bases). Between the trimmed V and J ends, which lost 4 bases and 9 bases, there was a span of 19 bases. This CDR3 is 15 amino acids long. Germline lookup yields CDR1 LGHDT and CDR2 YNNKEL (reference sequence). The CDR3 DNA follows: TGTGCCAGCAGCCCCCCCGGGACAACCTTTGGCATTCAGTACTTC. Its protein is CASSPPGTTFGIQYF.

The chain couples TRBV6-5 to TRBJ2-4; 12 bases agree with TRBD2. V shed 5 bases, J shed 3 bases, and the junction held 2 bases outside the gene matches. The CDR3 is 15 amino acids. Germline loops: CDR1 MNHEY, CDR2 SVGAGI. Here the CDR3 reads CASSQLAGGKNIQYF. The CDR3 nucleotides read TGTGCCAGCAGTCAACTAGCGGGAGGCAAAAACATTCAGTACTTC.

V usage is TRBV7-3 and J usage is TRBJ1-1; D is possibly TRBD1 (6 bases). Trimming pared 4 bases from V and 1 base from J, leaving 16 bases between. Germline values: CDR1 SGHTA, CDR2 FQGTGA. The CDR3 loop spans 16 amino acids. The DNA of the CDR3 is TGTGCCAGCAGCTCGAACACGAAGACAGGGAACACTGAAGCTTTCTTT. Translating it yields CASSSNTKTGNTEAFF.

Only a few counts were recorded for this clone. The chain combines TRBV7-3 with TRBJ2-2; a weak D match, TRBD2 (6 bases). V lost 5 bases to trimming and J lost 3 bases, with 7 bases between them. The germline gives CDR1 SGHTA, CDR2 FQGTGA. The CDR3 extends over 13 amino acids. The CDR3 DNA follows: TGTGCCAGCAGCGGAGGGGACACCGGGGAGCTGTTTTTT. This gives the protein CASSGGDTGELFF. Supplemented by reference TRBV7-3 and TRBJ2-2, the full variable domain reads GAGVSQTPSNKVTEKGKYVELRCDPISGHTALYWYRQSLGQGPEFLIYFQGTGAADDSGLPNDRFFAVRPEGSVSTLKIQRTERGDSAVYLCASSGGDTGELFFGEGSRLTVL.

The rearrangement joins TRBV6-5 to TRBJ1-6; tentatively, D is TRBD1 (5 bases). Trimming shortened V by 7 bases and J by 9 bases, and 7 bases separated the two germline ends. The CDR3 loop spans 11 amino acids. CDR1 MNHEY and CDR2 SVGAGI come from the germline V gene. In DNA form, the CDR3 reads TGTGCCAGCAAAGGGGCTTCACCCCTCCACTTT. This translates into CASKGASPLHF.

This chain links TRBV6-1 with TRBJ2-1; 10 bases map to TRBD1. The V gene end was trimmed by 4 bases and the J gene end by 1 base; junction bases not matched to a gene: 7. Germline V gives CDR1 MNHNS, CDR2 SASEGT. This CDR3 comprises 17 residues. DNA for the CDR3: TGTGCCAGCAGTGCCGGACAGGGGGGGGGTTCCTACAATGAGCAGTTCTTC. It encodes CASSAGQGGGSYNEQFF.

The V gene is TRBV5-5, the J gene TRBJ2-5; 9 bases agree with TRBD1. Trimming at V came to 4 bases and at J to 5 bases, leaving 3 bases not matched to a gene. The CDR3 contains 13 residues. CDR1 is SGHKS, CDR2 YYEKEE, per germline (reference sequence). The CDR3: CASSIGQGETQYF. For the CDR3, the DNA is TGTGCCAGCAGCATAGGACAGGGGGAGACCCAGTACTTC.

This chain connects TRBV7-3 to TRBJ2-3, with 10 nucleotides matching TRBD2. The CDR3 sequence is 21 residues long. J lost 6 bases, V lost 0 bases, and 21 bases had no gene match. The germline gives CDR1 SGHTA, CDR2 FQGTGA. The CDR3 sequence: CASSLTRPSSGRGGSWDTQYF. In DNA, the CDR3 is TGTGCCAGCAGCTTAACCCGACCCTCTAGCGGGAGAGGGGGGTCATGGGATACGCAGTATTTT.

The genes are TRBV7-2 and TRBJ2-7; D unclear. The CDR3 extends over 13 amino acids. CDR1 is SGHTA, CDR2 FQGNSA, per germline. V was pared by 4 bases and J by 4 bases, with 11 bases between. The CDR3 sequence: CASSSRTLYEQYF. The CDR3 nucleotides read TGTGCCAGCAGCTCCCGAACCCTATACGAGCAGTACTTC.

The rearrangement links TRBV7-2 to TRBJ2-3; TRBD2 aligns across 10 bases. Germline CDR1 is SGHTA and CDR2 is FQGNSA. This CDR3 has 17 residues. The V and J ends lost 7 bases and 0 bases, in that order; junction bases with no gene match: 10. CDR3 nucleotide sequence: TGTGCCAGCAAGAGCGGGAGGGGGATATGGAGCACAGATACGCAGTATTTT. Translating it yields CASKSGRGIWSTDTQYF. Based on the CDR3 plus reference TRBV7-2 and TRBJ2-3, the full variable domain is GAGVSQSPSNKVTEKGKDVELRCDPISGHTALYWYRQSLGQGLEFLIYFQGNSAPDKSGLPSDRFSAERTGGSVSTLTIQRTQQEDSAVYLCASKSGRGIWSTDTQYFGPGTRLTVL.

The chain uses TRBV18 and TRBJ1-4; TRBD1 agrees at 9 bases. The CDR3 has 16 amino acids. Germline values: CDR1 KGHSH, CDR2 LQKENI. The V gene end was trimmed by 6 bases and the J gene end by 5 bases; junction bases not matched to a gene: 10. CDR3 sequence (DNA): TGTGCCAGCTCCCGTCCCGGGACAGGGCCAAATGAAAAACTGTTTTTT. Protein: CASSRPGTGPNEKLFF.

The chain has TRBV11-3 and TRBJ2-3, with D unclear. The V gene lost 5 bases and the J gene lost 1 base, with 10 bases spanning the gap. Germline CDR1 and CDR2: SGHNT and YENEEA. This CDR3 has 14 residues. CDR3 amino acids: CASSPTRRTDTQYF. The CDR3 DNA reads as TGTGCCAGCAGCCCAACCAGGCGCACAGATACGCAGTATTTT.